The 15 T cell receptor beta chains below were found in one sample sequenced in a study of CD8+ T cells in alopecia areata. The authors extracted RNA and reverse transcribed it into cDNA as the sequencing template. The repertoire was sequenced with immunoSEQ multiplex PCR; TCRdb's copy has only in-frame clones and lacks some. Of approximately 40,000 clones listed, under 65% are singletons. Several patients' sorted CD4+ cells yielded CD25+CD127- cells. The sample was CD4+ Tregs sorted from blood. These receptors came from a human donor with alopecia areata.

The chain joins TRBV4-1 to TRBJ1-2, with D unresolved. Germline values: CDR1 MGHRA, CDR2 YSYEKL. Trimming shortened V by 4 bases and J by 2 bases, and 11 bases separated the two germline ends. This CDR3 comprises 14 residues. The DNA of the CDR3 is TGCGCCAGCAGCCTCCGGGAGATCAACTATGGCTACACCTTC. This encodes CASSLREINYGYTF.

V usage is TRBV5-1 and J usage is TRBJ2-3, with D perhaps assigned TRBD1 or TRBD2 (5 bases each). The V end was cut by 4 bases, the J end by 6 bases, with 15 bases between. This CDR3 has 14 amino acids. Germline V lookup: CDR1 SGHRS, CDR2 YFSETQ. The CDR3 loop reads CASSLATEGDTQYF. The CDR3 DNA is TGCGCCAGCAGCCTGGCGACTGAGGGGGATACGCAGTATTTT.

This clone was observed a single time. The chain uses TRBV9 and TRBJ2-1, with TRBD2 identical over 10 bases. Germline-derived CDR1 and CDR2 are SGDLS and YYNGEE. Trimming at V came to 0 bases and at J to 4 bases, leaving 7 bases not matched to a gene. The CDR3 extends over 17 amino acids. CDR3 sequence reads: CASSVGGSSGGYNEQFF. DNA for the CDR3: TGTGCCAGCAGCGTAGGAGGGTCTAGCGGGGGTTACAATGAGCAGTTCTTC.

Note on this clone: This specimen includes other DNA sequences encoding the same CDR3. This chain links TRBV30 with TRBJ2-3; unclear D gene. The CDR3 spans 13 residues. V dropped 3 bases and J dropped 0 bases, with 7 bases sitting between them. Germline CDR1 and CDR2: GTSNPN and SVGIG (reference sequence). The CDR3 spells CAWRRSSTDTQYF. The CDR3 coding sequence is TGTGCCTGGAGGAGGAGTAGCACAGATACGCAGTATTTT.

The V and J genes are TRBV7-2 and TRBJ1-6; D not certain. The CDR3 runs 13 residues. Germline V gene data show CDR1 as SGHTA and CDR2 as FQGNSA. V was trimmed by 5 bases and J by 7 bases, leaving 9 bases between them. CDR3 sequence (DNA): TGTGCCAGCAGCCAATTTGTCAATTCACCCCTCCACTTT. This encodes CASSQFVNSPLHF.

This clone was recorded a few times. This chain uses TRBV5-1 with TRBJ2-7; no clear D. This CDR3 contains 11 residues. Germline V gene sequence: CDR1 SGHRS, CDR2 YFSETQ. V was clipped by 5 bases and J by 6 bases, with 9 bases between them. The CDR3 protein is CASRAFGEQYF. The CDR3 coding sequence is TGCGCCAGCAGGGCCTTTGGCGAGCAGTACTTC.

The V gene is TRBV27, the J gene TRBJ2-7; no clear D gene. With 1 base removed from V and 0 bases from J, the gap between germline ends came to 4 bases. The germline CDR1 and CDR2 sequences are MNHEY and SMNVEV (reference sequence). The CDR3 contains 13 residues. The CDR3 DNA sequence: TGTGCCAGCAGTTTATACTTCTCCTACGAGCAGTACTTC. Its protein is CASSLYFSYEQYF.

The chain couples TRBV2 to TRBJ2-5; D gene unclear. The CDR3 contains 10 residues. The germline CDR1 and CDR2 sequences are SNHLY and FYNNEI. The V end lost 7 bases, the J end lost 4 bases, and 4 bases lay between the germline ends. CDR3 DNA sequence: TGTGCCAGCACTCGAGAGACCCAGTACTTC. It encodes CASTRETQYF.

The V call is TRBV5-1, the J call TRBJ2-3, with 7 bases fitting TRBD2. The CDR3 loop spans 14 amino acids. Germline CDR1 SGHRS, CDR2 YFSETQ. The trim removed 5 bases at V and 2 bases at J, leaving 5 bases unmatched. The CDR3 protein is CASSRGEYTDTQYF. CDR3 bases: TGCGCCAGCAGTCGGGGGGAGTACACAGATACGCAGTATTTT.

The chain uses TRBV7-2 and TRBJ2-5; tentative D call: TRBD1 (6 bases). This CDR3 is built from 15 residues. Trimming took 5 bases from V and 1 from J, leaving 14 bases between them. The germline V gene has CDR1 SGHTA and CDR2 FQGNSA. The CDR3 coding sequence is TGTGCCAGCAGCCGTAAGACAGGACCCCAAGAGACCCAGTACTTC. Its translation is CASSRKTGPQETQYF.

The chain employs TRBV9 and TRBJ2-3; 9 nucleotides match TRBD2. CDR1 is SGDLS and CDR2 is YYNGEE in the germline V gene. The CDR3 contains 16 residues. The ends lost 0 bases at V and 4 bases at J; junction bases unmatched: 6. In DNA form, the CDR3 reads TGTGCCAGCAGCGTAGGGACAGCGGGAGGAGCAGATACGCAGTATTTT. This codes for CASSVGTAGGADTQYF. Based on the CDR3 plus reference TRBV9 and TRBJ2-3, the full variable domain is DSGVTQTPKHLITATGQRVTLRCSPRSGDLSVYWYQQSLDQGLQFLIQYYNGEERAKGNILERFSAQQFPDLHSELNLSSLELGDSALYFCASSVGTAGGADTQYFGPGTRLTVL.

The chain recombines TRBV28 with TRBJ2-1; no clear D gene. The CDR3 runs 15 residues. In germline, CDR1 is MDHEN, CDR2 SYDVKM. V gave up 5 bases and J gave up 2 bases, with 13 bases separating them. The CDR3 region has the DNA TGTGCCAGCAGTACGGGTGGTTCTACCTACAATGAGCAGTTCTTC. Translation: CASSTGGSTYNEQFF.

V usage is TRBV2 and J usage is TRBJ2-7; TRBD2 aligns across 9 bases. This CDR3 has 14 residues. The germline V gene has CDR1 SNHLY and CDR2 FYNNEI. Trimming took 7 bases from V and 3 from J; bases not matched to a gene: 7. CDR3 bases: TGTGCCAGCAAGAGGCTAGCGGGACTCTACGAGCAGTACTTC. The encoded protein is CASKRLAGLYEQYF.

In regard to this clone: The germline gene is not matched at one end of the junction; a read error may be the cause. The gene calls are TRBV7-3 and TRBJ2-5, with D perhaps TRBD2 (5 bases). Germline V gene data show CDR1 as SGHTA and CDR2 as FQGTGA. The CDR3 runs to 14 residues. The CDR3 DNA reads as TGCGCCAGCAGCCAAGTCCGGGGTAGAGAGACCCAGTACTTC. Amino acids: CASSQVRGRETQYF.

This chain connects TRBV5-6 to TRBJ2-7, with D maybe TRBD2 (7 bases). This CDR3 is 14 amino acids long. CDR1 is SGHDT, CDR2 YYEEEE, per germline. V dropped 4 bases and J dropped 4 bases, with 15 bases sitting between them. The CDR3 DNA reads TGTGCCAGCAGCCTAACAGGGCGGGGGTACGAGCAGTACTTC. Protein product: CASSLTGRGYEQYF.